Described below is a single T cell receptor beta chain sequence and its context. Its binding antigen is unknown. No base quality information exists; no much larger clone differs at one position. According to the germline V gene, CDR1 reads ENHRY and CDR2 reads SYGVKD. The CDR3 spans 13 residues, from the cysteine through the phenylalanine. CDR3 DNA is the only sequence kept; it has 39 bases, read in frame from the first base. Trimming removed 8 bases from V and 6 bases from J; the gene matches leave 5 bases unexplained. Library method: the immunoSEQ multiplex PCR assay. Here the immuneACCESS table is served through TCRdb, limited to in-frame sequences with V and J called. Missing clones are a known gap in these copies; in checked studies unresolved V genes cover under half, and the rest lacks a known reason. In all, the sample holds 80,000 to 90,000 clones, and around 94% of those were seen once. The top ten hold 0.25% of the sample.

This sample was included in a study of technical replicates of blood from a handful of donors (dated by TCRdb to about 2017). The chain uses TRBV10-3 and TRBJ1-4; TRBD1 agrees with 8 junctional bases. Sequenced material: T cells isolated from PBMCs. The sequence was collected from a human donor in good health. The DNA sequence reads TGTGCCATCGCCGGGGGACAGGATGAAAAACTGTTTTTT. Its product reads: CAIAGGQDEKLFF.